The sequence of this TCR beta chain was determined in a study of T-cell reconstitution after alpha-beta-depleted transplantation in children. Trimming stripped 8 bases from V and 7 bases from J, with 21 bases between. The CDR3 runs 14 residues. This clonotype was detected many times. Construction of the TCRbeta library involved unique molecular identifiers. A single record per CDR3 protein comes from TCRdb applying MiXCR to the PCR reads. The sample contains fewer than 120,000 distinct CDR3 sequences, about a tenth of which appear only once. This receptor was identified in a human donor who donated a stem cell graft to a child with acute lymphoblastic leukemia. The chain uses TRBV12-3 or TRBV12-4 and TRBJ2-7; D is perhaps TRBD1 or TRBD2 (7 bases each). Sequencing used PBMCs from the stem cell graft donor, obtained from the stem cell graft. The DNA for the CDR3 is TGTGCCAGCGCACGACAGGGAGGGCGAGTGGAGCAGTACTTC. Encoded protein: CASARQGGRVEQYF.